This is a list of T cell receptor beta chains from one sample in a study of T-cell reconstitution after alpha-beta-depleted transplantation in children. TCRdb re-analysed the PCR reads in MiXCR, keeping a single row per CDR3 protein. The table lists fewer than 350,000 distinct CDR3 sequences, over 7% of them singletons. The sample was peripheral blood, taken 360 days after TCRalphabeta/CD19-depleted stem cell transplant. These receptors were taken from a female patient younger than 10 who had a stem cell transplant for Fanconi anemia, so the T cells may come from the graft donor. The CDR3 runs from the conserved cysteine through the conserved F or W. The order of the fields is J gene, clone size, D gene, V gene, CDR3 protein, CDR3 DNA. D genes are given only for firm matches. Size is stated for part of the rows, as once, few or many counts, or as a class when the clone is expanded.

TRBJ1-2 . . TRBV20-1 CSGAQGVGYGYTF TGCAGTGGGGCACAGGGAGTGGGCTATGGCTACACCTTC
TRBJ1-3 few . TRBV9 CASSGAGVANTIYF TGTGCCAGCAGCGGCGCAGGGGTTGCAAACACCATATATTTT
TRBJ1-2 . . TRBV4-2 CASSQGVNYGYTF TGTGCCAGCAGCCAAGGGGTTAACTATGGCTACACCTTC
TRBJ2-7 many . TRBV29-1 CSVVSAGKSYEQYF TGCAGCGTTGTTTCGGCAGGGAAGTCGTACGAGCAGTACTTC
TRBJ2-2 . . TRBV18 CASSPRESGELFF TGTGCCAGCTCACCACGGGAGTCCGGGGAGCTGTTTTTT
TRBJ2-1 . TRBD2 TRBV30 CAWSVGTSYSDTFF TGTGCCTGGAGTGTGGGGACTAGCTATTCGGATACGTTCTTC
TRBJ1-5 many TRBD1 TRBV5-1 CASSLTTGGNQPQHF TGCGCCAGCAGTTTGACGACAGGGGGCAATCAGCCCCAGCATTTT
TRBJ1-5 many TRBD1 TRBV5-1 CASSKSNRDREDQPQHF TGCGCCAGCAGCAAGTCGAACCGGGACAGGGAGGATCAGCCCCAGCATTTT
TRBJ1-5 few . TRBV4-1 CASSLPGSNQPQHF TGCGCCAGCAGCCTACCAGGGTCCAATCAGCCCCAGCATTTT
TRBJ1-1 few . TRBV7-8 CASISWNGVGTEAFF TGTGCCAGCATTTCTTGGAACGGGGTTGGCACTGAAGCTTTCTTT
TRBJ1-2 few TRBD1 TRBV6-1 CASSRDRGDYGYTF TGTGCCAGCAGCCGGGACAGGGGTGACTATGGCTACACCTTC
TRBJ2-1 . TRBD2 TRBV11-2 CASESGRVNEQFF TGTGCCAGCGAAAGCGGGAGGGTTAATGAGCAGTTCTTC
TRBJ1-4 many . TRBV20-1 CSARDQAISNEKLFF TGCAGTGCTAGAGATCAGGCGATATCGAATGAAAAACTGTTTTTT
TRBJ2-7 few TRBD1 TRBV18 CASSPPGQGLYEQYF TGTGCCAGCTCACCTCCGGGACAGGGTTTATACGAGCAGTACTTC
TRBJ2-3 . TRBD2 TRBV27 CASSRGRDRPPLTDTQYF TGTGCCAGCAGCCGTGGGAGGGACCGTCCCCCACTAACAGATACGCAGTATTTT
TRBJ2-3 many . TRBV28 CASRSWPGPDQYF TGTGCCAGCAGGAGTTGGCCCGGGCCAGACCAGTATTTT
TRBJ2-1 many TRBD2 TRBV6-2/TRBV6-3 CASRNPGGRPTQYNEQFF TGTGCCAGCAGAAACCCGGGCGGGAGACCTACCCAATACAATGAGCAGTTCTTC
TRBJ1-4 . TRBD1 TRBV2 CASSDDRGGKLFF TGTGCCAGCAGTGATGACAGGGGCGGAAAACTGTTTTTT
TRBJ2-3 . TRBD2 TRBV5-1 CASSYRDYRTDTQYF TGCGCCAGCAGCTACCGGGACTATCGCACAGATACGCAGTATTTT
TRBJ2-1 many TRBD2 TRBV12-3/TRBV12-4 CASSWGGVAGSFYNEQFF TGTGCCAGCAGTTGGGGCGGAGTAGCGGGATCATTCTACAATGAGCAGTTCTTC
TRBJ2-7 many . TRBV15 CATSVGNKYEQYF TGTGCCACCAGTGTGGGGAATAAGTACGAGCAGTACTTC
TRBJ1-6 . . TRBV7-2 CASSPTAGGDSPLHF TGTGCCAGCAGCCCAACGGCGGGCGGGGATTCACCCCTCCACTTT
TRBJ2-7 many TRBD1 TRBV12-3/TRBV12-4 CASRDRESYEQYF TGTGCCAGCCGGGACAGGGAGTCCTACGAGCAGTACTTC
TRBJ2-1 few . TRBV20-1 CSARALSGHYNEQFF TGCAGTGCTAGAGCTTTGAGCGGCCACTACAATGAGCAGTTCTTC